A single sample gave rise to the 5 T cell receptor beta chains below, sequenced in a study of PD-1 blockade in classical Hodgkin lymphoma. Produced via immunoSEQ multiplex PCR; TCRdb's table is partial and in-frame only. The repertoire consists of around 13,000 clones, with roughly 90% occurring once and the leading ten covering roughly 0.51%. Each patient relapsed following autologous stem cell transplantation, and prior brentuximab vedotin exposure differed. It was by magnetic negative selection that CD4+ T cells were purified from thawed PBMCs. This sample comprised CD4+ T cells from blood, obtained at baseline. These receptors originate from a human donor with classical Hodgkin lymphoma.

The V and J genes are TRBV18 and TRBJ1-1; TRBD1 is a possible D gene (6 bases). Trimming left V 3 bases short and J 1 base short, with 12 bases between. Germline V gives CDR1 KGHSH, CDR2 LQKENI. The CDR3 loop spans 15 amino acids. DNA for the CDR3: TGTGCCAGCTCACCCCTACAGGGCGGGAACACTGAAGCTTTCTTT. Translating gives CASSPLQGGNTEAFF.

The chain employs TRBV19 and TRBJ2-3; 9 nucleotides match TRBD2. Trimming removed 6 bases from V and 6 bases from J; junction bases left unmatched: 13. Germline CDR1 is LNHDA and CDR2 is SQIVND (reference sequence). This CDR3 is built from 16 residues. CDR3 loop: CASSTLAGPGTDTQYF. The CDR3 bases are TGTGCCAGTAGCACTCTAGCGGGACCGGGGACCGATACGCAGTATTTT.

The chain employs TRBV5-1 and TRBJ2-5, with 7 bases matching TRBD2. V dropped 4 bases and J dropped 2; count of bases not matched to a gene: 8. CDR3 length: 15 amino acids. The germline CDR1 and CDR2 sequences are SGHRS and YFSETQ. CDR3 sequence reads: CASSTSGLTQETQYF. CDR3 in DNA: TGCGCCAGCAGCACTTCGGGACTAACTCAAGAGACCCAGTACTTC.

The chain couples TRBV6-5 to TRBJ2-5; D remains ambiguous. Germline V gene lookup returns CDR1 MNHEY and CDR2 SVGAGI. The V end lost 6 bases, the J end lost 4 bases, and 15 bases lay between the germline ends. The CDR3 is 14 residues long. As DNA, the CDR3 is TGTGCCAGCAGATCGGGTTCCCCATCAGAGACCCAGTACTTC. This gives the protein CASRSGSPSETQYF.

This clone was counted a single time. The chain carries TRBV5-4 and TRBJ2-1; D is perhaps TRBD2 (6 bases). Trimming took off 4 bases at V and 3 bases at J, with 8 bases between the two ends. CDR3 length: 13 amino acids. Germline V gene lookup returns CDR1 SGHNT and CDR2 YYREEE (reference sequence). CDR3 sequence (DNA): TGTGCCAGCAGCATTAGCGGCTACAATGAGCAGTTCTTC. Its translation is CASSISGYNEQFF.